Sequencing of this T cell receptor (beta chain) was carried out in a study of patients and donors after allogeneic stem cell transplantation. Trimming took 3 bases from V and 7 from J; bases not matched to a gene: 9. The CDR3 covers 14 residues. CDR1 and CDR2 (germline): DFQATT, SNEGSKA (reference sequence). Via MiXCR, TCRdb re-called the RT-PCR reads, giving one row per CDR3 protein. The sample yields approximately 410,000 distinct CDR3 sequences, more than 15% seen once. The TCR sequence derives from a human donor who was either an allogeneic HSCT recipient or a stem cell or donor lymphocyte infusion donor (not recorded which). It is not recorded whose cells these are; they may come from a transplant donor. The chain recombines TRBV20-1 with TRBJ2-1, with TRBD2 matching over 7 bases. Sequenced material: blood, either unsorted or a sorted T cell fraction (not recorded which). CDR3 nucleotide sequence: TGCAGTGCTAGGCTGCAACGACTAGCAAATGAGCAGTTCTTC. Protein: CSARLQRLANEQFF.